This T cell receptor (beta chain) was observed in a study of OX40 agonist ivuxolimab in advanced cancers. The V gene end was trimmed by 3 bases and the J gene end by 1 base; junction bases not matched to a gene: 3. Germline assignment: CDR1 SGHTS and CDR2 YDEGEE. The CDR3 consists of 14 residues. Libraries were prepared by immunoSEQ multiplex PCR; TCRdb keeps only in-frame clonotypes and omits some of them. The table includes 20,000 to 25,000 clones, 86% detected once. The sample in question was CD4+ or CD8+ T cells sorted from blood, obtained in a trial of the OX40 agonist ivuxolimab. The source is an adult with an advanced solid tumor such as melanoma, head and neck, liver or kidney cancer. The chain is built from TRBV5-8 and TRBJ1-2; 7 positions agree with TRBD1. CDR3 in DNA: TGTGCCAGCAGCTGGGACAGCTTTAACTATGGCTACACCTTC. Protein: CASSWDSFNYGYTF.